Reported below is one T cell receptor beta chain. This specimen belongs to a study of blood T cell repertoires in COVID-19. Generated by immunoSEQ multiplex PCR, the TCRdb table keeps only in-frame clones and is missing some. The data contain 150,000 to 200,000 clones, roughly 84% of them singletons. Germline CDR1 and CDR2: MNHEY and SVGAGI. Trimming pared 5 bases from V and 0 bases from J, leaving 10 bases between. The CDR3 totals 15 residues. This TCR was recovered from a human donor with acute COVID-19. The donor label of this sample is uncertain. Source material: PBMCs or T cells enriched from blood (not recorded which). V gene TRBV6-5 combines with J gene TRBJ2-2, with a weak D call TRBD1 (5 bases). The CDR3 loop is CASSLGASNTGELFF. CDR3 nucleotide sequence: TGTGCCAGCAGTCTAGGGGCCTCGAACACCGGGGAGCTGTTTTTT.